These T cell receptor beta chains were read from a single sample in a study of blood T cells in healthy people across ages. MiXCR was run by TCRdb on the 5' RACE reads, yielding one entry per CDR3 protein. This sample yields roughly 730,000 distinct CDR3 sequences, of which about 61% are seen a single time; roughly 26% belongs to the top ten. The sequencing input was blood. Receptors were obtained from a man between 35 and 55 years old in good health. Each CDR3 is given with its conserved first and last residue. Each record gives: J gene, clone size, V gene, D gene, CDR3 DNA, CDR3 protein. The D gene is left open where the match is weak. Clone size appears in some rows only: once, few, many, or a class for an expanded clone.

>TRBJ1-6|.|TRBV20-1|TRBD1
TGCAGTGCTAGGCCGCCGACAGGGGCCCTTTCACCCCTCCACTTT
CSARPPTGALSPLHF
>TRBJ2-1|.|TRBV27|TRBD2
TGTGCCAGCAGTCTCATGCCTAGCGGACCCAATGAGCAGTTCTTC
CASSLMPSGPNEQFF
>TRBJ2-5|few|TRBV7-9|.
TGTGCCAGCAGCCACACGCTTCAAGAGACCCAGTACTTC
CASSHTLQETQYF
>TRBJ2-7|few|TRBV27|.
TGTGAAACAGGCGAAACCTACGAGCAGTACTTC
CETGETYEQYF
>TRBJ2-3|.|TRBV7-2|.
TGTGCCAGCAGCTTAGACCAGGTCGATACGCAGTATTTT
CASSLDQVDTQYF
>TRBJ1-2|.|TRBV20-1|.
TGCAGTGCTAGATCCCCGGGAGCACATAAACAAACTAACTATGGCTACACCTTC
CSARSPGAHKQTNYGYTF
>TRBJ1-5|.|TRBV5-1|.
TGCGCCAGCAGCACCGGCCCTGAGCATCAGCCCCAGCATTTT
CASSTGPEHQPQHF
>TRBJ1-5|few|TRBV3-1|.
TGTGCCAGCAGCCAAGGGTTAGGCAATCAGCCCCAGCATTTT
CASSQGLGNQPQHF
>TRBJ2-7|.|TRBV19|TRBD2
TGTGCCAGTAGTACTAGCGGGAGATCGGAGCAGTACTTC
CASSTSGRSEQYF
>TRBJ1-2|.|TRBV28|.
TGTGCCAGCAGTCCCGTCCGAGCCTCTGGCTACACCTTC
CASSPVRASGYTF
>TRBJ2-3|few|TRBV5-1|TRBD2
TGCGCCAGCAGCACCGGGACTAGCGGGGTTGATACGCAGTATTTT
CASSTGTSGVDTQYF
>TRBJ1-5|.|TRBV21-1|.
.
CASSNWGEGNQPQHF
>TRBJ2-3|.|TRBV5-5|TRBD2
TGTGCCAGCAGCTCTCCTAGCGGGGGGGCGACAGATACGCAGTATTTT
CASSSPSGGATDTQYF
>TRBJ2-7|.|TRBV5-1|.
TGCGCCAGCAGCTCCACCTGGGCGCAGGACGAGCAGTACTTC
CASSSTWAQDEQYF
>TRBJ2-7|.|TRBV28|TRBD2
TGTGCCAGCAGTTTATTGGGGCGGCAGGGAGGGATCAATGAGCAGTACTTC
CASSLLGRQGGINEQYF
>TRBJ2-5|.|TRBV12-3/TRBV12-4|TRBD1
TGTGCCAGCACTCCAGGGACAGCTCGTGGGACCCAGTACTTC
CASTPGTARGTQYF
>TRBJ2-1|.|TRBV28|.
TGTGCCAGCAGTTTAAGTGAGACCCGGGACCCAAATGAGCAGTTCTTC
CASSLSETRDPNEQFF
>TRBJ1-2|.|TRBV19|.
TGTGCCAGTAGTCGCCAGGGGAATGGCTACACCTTC
CASSRQGNGYTF
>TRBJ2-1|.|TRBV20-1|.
TGCAGTGCTAGAGATCTTACCCACTATACCCTAAATGAGCAGTTCTTC
CSARDLTHYTLNEQFF
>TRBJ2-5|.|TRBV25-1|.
TGTGCCAGCAGTGAACACCGGGAGCGGGAGACCCAGTACTTC
CASSEHRERETQYF
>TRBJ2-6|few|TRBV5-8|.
TGTGCCAGCAGCTTGACGGTCACTGGGGCCAACGTCCTGACTTTC
CASSLTVTGANVLTF
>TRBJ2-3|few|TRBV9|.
TGTGCCAGCAGCGTAAGTCGATGGGGAGATACGCAGTATTTT
CASSVSRWGDTQYF
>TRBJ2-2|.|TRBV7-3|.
TGTGCCAGCTCGGACGGAGTAAACACCGGGGAGCTGTTTTTT
CASSDGVNTGELFF
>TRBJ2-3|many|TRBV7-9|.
TGTGCCAGCACCCGGGACGCCAGGGATACGCAGTATTTT
CASTRDARDTQYF
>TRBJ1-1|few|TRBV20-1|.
TGCAGTGCTAGAGATTCAACAGGGCGTTACACTGAAGCTTTCTTT
CSARDSTGRYTEAFF
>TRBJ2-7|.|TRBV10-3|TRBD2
TGTGCCGCAACTCCGGGACTACCCTACGAGCAGTACTTC
CAATPGLPYEQYF
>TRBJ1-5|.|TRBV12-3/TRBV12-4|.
TGTGCCAGCAGGATAGGCGGACAGTCCTCCGGGCCCCAGCATTTT
CASRIGGQSSGPQHF
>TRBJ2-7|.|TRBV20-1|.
TGCAGTGCTAGCCGTCCAGGGCCTGAGCAGTACTTC
CSASRPGPEQYF
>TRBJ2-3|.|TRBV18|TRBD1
TGTGCCAGCTCACCGAAAACCCCGGGACAGGGGGAAGATACGCAGTATTTT
CASSPKTPGQGEDTQYF
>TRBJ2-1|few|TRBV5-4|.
TGTGCCAGCAGCTTGGATCCACCTAGGTCCTACAATGAGCAGTTCTTC
CASSLDPPRSYNEQFF
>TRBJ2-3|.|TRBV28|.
TGTGCCAGCAGTTTTAGAACTATAGGGAATACGCAGTATTTT
CASSFRTIGNTQYF
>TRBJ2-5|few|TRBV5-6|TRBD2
TGTGCCAGCAGCTCCCTAGCGGGGTCGGAGACCCAGTACTTC
CASSSLAGSETQYF
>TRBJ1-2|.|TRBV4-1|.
TGCGCCAGCAGCCAAGAATGGGGCGACTATGGCTACACCTTC
CASSQEWGDYGYTF
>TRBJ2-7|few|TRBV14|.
TGTGCCAGCAGCCAGGGGTCGGAGCAGTACTTC
CASSQGSEQYF
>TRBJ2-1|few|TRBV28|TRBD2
TGTGCCAGCAGCTCACCGGGACTAGCGGACGTCAATGAGCAGTTCTTC
CASSSPGLADVNEQFF
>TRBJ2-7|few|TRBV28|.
TGTGCCAGCAGTTCTTCCGGGACGGGGAACTCCTACGAGCAGTACTTC
CASSSSGTGNSYEQYF
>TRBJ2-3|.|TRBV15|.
TGTGCCACCAACAGAGTACCGCTCAGGGGCAGCACAGATACGCAGTATTTT
CATNRVPLRGSTDTQYF
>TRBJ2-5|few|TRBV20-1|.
TGCAGTGCTAGAGATCCCCTCCTTATGGAGACCCAGTACTTC
CSARDPLLMETQYF
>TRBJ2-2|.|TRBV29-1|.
TGCAGCGTTGTCGCCAACACCGGGGAGCTGTTTTTT
CSVVANTGELFF
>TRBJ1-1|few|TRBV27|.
TGTGCCAGCAGTTTTCCGGGTTCTGAAGCTTTCTTT
CASSFPGSEAFF
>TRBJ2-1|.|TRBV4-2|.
TGTGCCAGCAGCCAAGATGGGGCGGGGGCGGAATACAATGAGCAGTTCTTC
CASSQDGAGAEYNEQFF
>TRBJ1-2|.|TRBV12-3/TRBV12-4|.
TGTGCCAGCAGTTCGCTGACAGATCTTAACTATGGCTACACCTTC
CASSSLTDLNYGYTF
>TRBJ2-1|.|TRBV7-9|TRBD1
TGTGCCAGCAGCATCCGGGACAGGGGGCGGAATGAGCAGTTCTTC
CASSIRDRGRNEQFF
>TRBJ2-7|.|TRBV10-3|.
TGTGCCATCAGTGGGCTCGCCCTAGGGACGGGATTCTACGAGCAGTACTTC
CAISGLALGTGFYEQYF
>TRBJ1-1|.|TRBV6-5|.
TGTGCCAGCACCTCGGATTCCCTTGAAGCTTTCTTT
CASTSDSLEAFF
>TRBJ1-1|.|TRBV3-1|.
TGTGCCAGCAGCCCGGAGGCGTTTGGCACTGAAGCTTTCTTT
CASSPEAFGTEAFF
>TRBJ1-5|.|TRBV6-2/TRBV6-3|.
TGTGCCAGCAGTTACCCCCCCGGGACCAGCAATCAGCCCCAGCATTTT
CASSYPPGTSNQPQHF
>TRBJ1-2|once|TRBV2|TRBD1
TGTGCCAGCAGTGCGGGACAGGGGAGGACCTATGGCTACACCTTC
CASSAGQGRTYGYTF
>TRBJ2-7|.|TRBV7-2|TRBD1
TGTGCCAGCAGCTCCCAACAGGGGCCCACCTACGAGCAGTACTTC
CASSSQQGPTYEQYF
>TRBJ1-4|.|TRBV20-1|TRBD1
TGCAGTGCTAGAGAAGACAGGGGCGGGGGGACTAATGAAAAACTGTTTTTT
CSAREDRGGGTNEKLFF
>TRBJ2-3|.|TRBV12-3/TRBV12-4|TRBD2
TGTGCCAGCAGTTTTATTGGGACTAGCTGGGCGGCCAGCACAGATACGCAGTATTTT
CASSFIGTSWAASTDTQYF
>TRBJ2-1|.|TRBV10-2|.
TGCGCCAGCAGTGGACAGGGAGGAGGTGAGCAGTTCTTC
CASSGQGGGEQFF
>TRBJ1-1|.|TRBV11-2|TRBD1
TGTGCCAGCAGCCTACAGGGGGGTATTGGCACTGAAGCTTTCTTT
CASSLQGGIGTEAFF
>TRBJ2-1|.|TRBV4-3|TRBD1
TGCGCCAGCAGCCAAGATTATGGGACAGGGGATGATGAGCAGTTCTTC
CASSQDYGTGDDEQFF
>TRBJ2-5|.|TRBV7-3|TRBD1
TGTGCCAGCAGCTTGCAGGGGGTGGGCACACAAGAGACCCAGTACTTC
CASSLQGVGTQETQYF
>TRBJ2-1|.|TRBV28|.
TGTGCCAGCAGTTATTCAGCTCATGAGCAGTTCTTC
CASSYSAHEQFF
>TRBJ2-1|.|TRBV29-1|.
TGCAGCGTTGATGATTCCGGTACAGGGCACGAGTTCTTC
CSVDDSGTGHEFF
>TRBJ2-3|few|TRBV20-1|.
TGCAGTGCTAGAGCCGGGTCAGGTGATACGCAGTATTTT
CSARAGSGDTQYF
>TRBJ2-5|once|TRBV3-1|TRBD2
TGTGCCAGCAGCCTCTTAGCGGGCCCTCGAGAGACCCAGTACTTC
CASSLLAGPRETQYF
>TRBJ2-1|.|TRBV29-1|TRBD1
TGCAGCGGGAGACAGGGGGTGGAGACCCAGTTCTTC
CSGRQGVETQFF